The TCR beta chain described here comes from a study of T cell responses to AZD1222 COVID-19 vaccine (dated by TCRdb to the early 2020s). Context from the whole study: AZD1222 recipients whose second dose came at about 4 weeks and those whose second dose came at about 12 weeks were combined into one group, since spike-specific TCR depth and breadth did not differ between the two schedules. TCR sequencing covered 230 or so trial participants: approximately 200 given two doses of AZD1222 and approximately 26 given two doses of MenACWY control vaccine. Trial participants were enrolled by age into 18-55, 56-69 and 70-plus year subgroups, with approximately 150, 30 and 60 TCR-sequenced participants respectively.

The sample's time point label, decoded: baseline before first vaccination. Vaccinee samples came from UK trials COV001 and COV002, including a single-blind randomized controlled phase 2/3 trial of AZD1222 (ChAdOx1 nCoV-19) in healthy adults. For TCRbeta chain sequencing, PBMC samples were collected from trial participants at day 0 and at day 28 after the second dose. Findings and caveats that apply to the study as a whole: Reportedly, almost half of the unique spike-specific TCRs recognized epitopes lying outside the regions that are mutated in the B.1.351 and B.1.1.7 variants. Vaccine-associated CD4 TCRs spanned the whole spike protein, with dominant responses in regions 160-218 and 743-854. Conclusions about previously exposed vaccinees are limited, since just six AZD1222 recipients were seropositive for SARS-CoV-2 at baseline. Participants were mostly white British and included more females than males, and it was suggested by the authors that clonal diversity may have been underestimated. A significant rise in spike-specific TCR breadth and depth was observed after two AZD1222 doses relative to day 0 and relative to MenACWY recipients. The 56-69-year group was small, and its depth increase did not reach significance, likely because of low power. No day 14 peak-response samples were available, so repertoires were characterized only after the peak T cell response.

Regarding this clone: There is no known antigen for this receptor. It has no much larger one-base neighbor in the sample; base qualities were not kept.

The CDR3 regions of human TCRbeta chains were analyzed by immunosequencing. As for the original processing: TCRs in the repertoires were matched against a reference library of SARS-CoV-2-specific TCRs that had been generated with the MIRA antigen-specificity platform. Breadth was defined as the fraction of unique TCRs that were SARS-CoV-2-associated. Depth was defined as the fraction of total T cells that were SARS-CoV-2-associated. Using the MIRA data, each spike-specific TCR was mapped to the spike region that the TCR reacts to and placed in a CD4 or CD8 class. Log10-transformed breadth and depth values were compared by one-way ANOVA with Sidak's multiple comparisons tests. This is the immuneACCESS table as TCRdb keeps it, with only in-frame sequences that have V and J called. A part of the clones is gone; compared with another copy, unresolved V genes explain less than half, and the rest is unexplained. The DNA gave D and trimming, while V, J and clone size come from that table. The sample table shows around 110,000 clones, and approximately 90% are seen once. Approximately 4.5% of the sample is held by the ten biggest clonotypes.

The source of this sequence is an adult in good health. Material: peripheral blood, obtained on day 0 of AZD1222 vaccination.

The CDR3 reads as follows: CASSDPRNQSREASQPQHF. The nucleotide sequence reads as follows: TGTGCCAGCAGTGACCCGAGAAACCAAAGCAGGGAGGCCAGTCAGCCCCAGCATTTT. The V and J genes are TRBV6-4 and TRBJ1-5, with TRBD1 perhaps the D gene, on 5 matching bases. Trimming takes 2 bases from V and 6 bases from J, and the germline ends sit 26 bases apart. The CDR3 covers 19 residues, taking in both the cysteine and the phenylalanine. Just CDR3 DNA is preserved here, 57 bases in frame from base 1. The germline V gene specifies MRHNA as CDR1 and SNTAGT as CDR2.